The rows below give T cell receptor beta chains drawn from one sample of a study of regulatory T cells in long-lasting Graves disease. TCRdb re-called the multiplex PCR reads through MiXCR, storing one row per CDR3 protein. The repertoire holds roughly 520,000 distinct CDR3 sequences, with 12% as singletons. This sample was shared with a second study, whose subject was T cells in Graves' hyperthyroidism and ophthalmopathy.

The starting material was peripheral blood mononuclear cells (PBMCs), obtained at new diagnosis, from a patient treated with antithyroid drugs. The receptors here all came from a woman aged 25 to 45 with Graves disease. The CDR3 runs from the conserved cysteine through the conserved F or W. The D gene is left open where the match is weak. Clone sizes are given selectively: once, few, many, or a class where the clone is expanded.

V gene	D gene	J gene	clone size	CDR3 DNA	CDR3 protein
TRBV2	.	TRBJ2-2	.	TGTGCCAGCTATCGGGACCCGTTTAACGGGGAGCTGTTTTTT	CASYRDPFNGELFF
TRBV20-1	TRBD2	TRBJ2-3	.	TGCAGTGCTAGAGATCTCAGCGGGATCACAGATACGCAGTATTTT	CSARDLSGITDTQYF
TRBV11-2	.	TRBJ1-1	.	TGTGCCAGCAGCTTGCCGACAGAGCAAGCTTTCTTT	CASSLPTEQAFF
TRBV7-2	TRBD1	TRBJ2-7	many	TGTGCCAGCAGCTCTCAGACCGGGACAGGGGGGCTCGAGCAGTACTTC	CASSSQTGTGGLEQYF
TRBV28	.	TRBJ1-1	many	TGTGCCAGCAGCTCAGACAGTTACACTGAAGCTTTCTTT	CASSSDSYTEAFF
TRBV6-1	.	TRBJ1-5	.	TGTGCCAGCAGCCTGACAGTCTCCAATCAGCCCCAGCATTTT	CASSLTVSNQPQHF
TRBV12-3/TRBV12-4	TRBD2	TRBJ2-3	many	TGTGCCAGCAGTTTAGTGGCGGGAGGGCATCCAGATACGCAGTATTTT	CASSLVAGGHPDTQYF
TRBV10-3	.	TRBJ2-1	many	TGTGCCATCAGGGGCACCGGGGGCTTCTCCTACAATGAGCAGTTCTTC	CAIRGTGGFSYNEQFF
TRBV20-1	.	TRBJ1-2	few	TGCAGTGCTAGAGATTGGTCCGAAGGCTACACCTTC	CSARDWSEGYTF
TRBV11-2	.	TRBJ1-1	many	TGTGCCAGCAGCTTAGATAGGGGCGTGGGAAACACTGAAGCTTTCTTT	CASSLDRGVGNTEAFF
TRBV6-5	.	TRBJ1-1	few	TGTGCCAGCAGTTGGGGATTATCACAGGGAACTGAAGCTTTCTTT	CASSWGLSQGTEAFF
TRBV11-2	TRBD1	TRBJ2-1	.	TGTGCCAGCAGCCCGGGACAGGGAAGATTCGATGAGCAGTTCTTC	CASSPGQGRFDEQFF
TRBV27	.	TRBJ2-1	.	TGTGCCAGCAGTTTCGGGAGGACAGGGACGACTAGCGGATCCTACAATGAGCAGTTCTTC	CASSFGRTGTTSGSYNEQFF
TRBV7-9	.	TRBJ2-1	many	TGTGCCAGCAGTGGCTTGGGCGGAGCCTACAATGAGCAGTTCTTC	CASSGLGGAYNEQFF
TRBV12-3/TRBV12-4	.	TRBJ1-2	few	TGTGCCAGCGGTCCAGCGCGGGGGGGGGCCTATGGCTACACCTTC	CASGPARGGAYGYTF
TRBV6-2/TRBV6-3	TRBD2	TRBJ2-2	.	TGTGCCAGCAAACAAGGCCTAGCGGACACCGGGGAGCTGTTTTTT	CASKQGLADTGELFF
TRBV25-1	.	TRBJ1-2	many	TGTGCCAGCAGTGAGGGCAGGGTTGGTAATGGCTACACCTTC	CASSEGRVGNGYTF
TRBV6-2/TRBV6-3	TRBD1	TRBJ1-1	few	TGTGCCAGCAGTACCGACAGGGGCGATGAAGCTTTCTTT	CASSTDRGDEAFF
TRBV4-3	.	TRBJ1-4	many	TGCGCCAGCAGCCAAGACCTGGGACACCTTAATGAAAAACTGTTTTTT	CASSQDLGHLNEKLFF
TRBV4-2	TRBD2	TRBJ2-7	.	TGTGCCAGCAGCCAAAGAGGGTCTAGCGGGTCTGCGGCCTACGAGCAGTACTTC	CASSQRGSSGSAAYEQYF
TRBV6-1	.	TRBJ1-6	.	TGTGCCAGCAGTAAACGGGACGGTAGCTCCTATAATTCACCCCTCCACTTT	CASSKRDGSSYNSPLHF
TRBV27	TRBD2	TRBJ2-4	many	TGTGCCAGCAGTTTATCGGGGGGGGGTATGGCCAAAAACATTCAGTACTTC	CASSLSGGGMAKNIQYF
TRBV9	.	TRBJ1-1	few	TGTGCCAGCAGCGTAGTCCCTACATTTGAAAAGGGGAACACTGAAGCTTTCTTT	CASSVVPTFEKGNTEAFF
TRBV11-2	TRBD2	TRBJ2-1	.	TGTGCCAGCCGAAGCCTCAGGGAGGGGCAGTTCTTC	CASRSLREGQFF
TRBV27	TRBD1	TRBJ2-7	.	TGCGCCAGCAGCCAAGACTGGCAGGGGGCCGTCTACGAGCAGTACTTC	CASSQDWQGAVYEQYF
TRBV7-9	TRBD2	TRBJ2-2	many	TGTGCCAGCAGGCCCCTAGCGGCCGGGGCCGGGGAGCTGTTTTTT	CASRPLAAGAGELFF
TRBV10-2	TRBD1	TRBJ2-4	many	TGCGCCAGCAGATCCGGGACAGGGGGCGGTCAAAACATTCAGTACTTC	CASRSGTGGGQNIQYF